The sequence of this T cell receptor (beta chain) was determined in a study of cytomegalovirus exposure and HLA in healthy donors. General study findings and limits: Donors belonging to an Asian-associated ancestry cluster reportedly showed fewer N-insertions in productive TCRs than the roughly 670-donor mean, according to what a later analysis found. Analysis was carried out at a later point, and it linked a missense DCLRE1C variant to TCR beta V- and J-gene trimming.

In regard to this clone: Its antigen is currently unknown.

In the PCR, 60 Vbeta and 13 Jbeta primers were used. Assay used: immunoSEQ multiplex PCR; TCRdb lists only in-frame clones, some missing. This table has approximately 210,000 clones, around 79% appearing once. The donors comprised healthy bone marrow donors. The origin of this receptor is a woman aged 50 to 60 in good health and CMV-seronegative. The specimen was PBMCs.

CDR3 sequence (DNA): TGTCCTCAGAGGACCCTCTGGGGCCGGGAGACCCAGTACTTC. Protein sequence: CPQRTLWGRETQYF. The rearrangement links TRBV28 to TRBJ2-5; perhaps TRBD1 as D (5 bases). Germline V lookup: CDR1 MDHEN, CDR2 SYDVKM. This CDR3 spans 14 amino acids.